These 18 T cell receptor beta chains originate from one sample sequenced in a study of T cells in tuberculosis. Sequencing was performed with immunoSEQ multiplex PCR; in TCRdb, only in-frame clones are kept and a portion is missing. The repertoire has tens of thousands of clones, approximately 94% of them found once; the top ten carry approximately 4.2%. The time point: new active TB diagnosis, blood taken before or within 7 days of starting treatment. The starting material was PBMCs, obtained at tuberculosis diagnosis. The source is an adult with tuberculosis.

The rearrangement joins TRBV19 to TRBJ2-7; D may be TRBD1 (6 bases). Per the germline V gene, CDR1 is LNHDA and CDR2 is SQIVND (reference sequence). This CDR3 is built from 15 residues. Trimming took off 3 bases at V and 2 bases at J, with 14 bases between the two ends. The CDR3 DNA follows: TGTGCCAGTAGTATTTTCTCCGGACAGCCCTACGAGCAGTACTTC. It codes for CASSIFSGQPYEQYF.

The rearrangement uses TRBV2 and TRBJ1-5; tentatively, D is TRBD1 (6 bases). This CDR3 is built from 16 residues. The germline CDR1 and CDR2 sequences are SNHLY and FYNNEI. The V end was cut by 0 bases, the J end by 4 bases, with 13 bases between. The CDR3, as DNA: TGTGCCAGCAGTGAAGCCCTAGGACAGCAGAATCAGCCCCAGCATTTT. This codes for CASSEALGQQNQPQHF.

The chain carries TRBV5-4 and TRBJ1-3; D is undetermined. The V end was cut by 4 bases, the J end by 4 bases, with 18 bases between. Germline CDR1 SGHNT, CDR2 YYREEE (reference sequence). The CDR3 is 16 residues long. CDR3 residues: CASSLPGRVSGNTIYF. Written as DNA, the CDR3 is TGTGCCAGCAGCCTACCCGGGAGGGTCTCGGGAAACACCATATATTTT.

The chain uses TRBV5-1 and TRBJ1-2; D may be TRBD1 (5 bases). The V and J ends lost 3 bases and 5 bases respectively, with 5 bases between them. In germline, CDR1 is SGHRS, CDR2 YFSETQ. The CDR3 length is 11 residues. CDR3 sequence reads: CASSSGYGYTF. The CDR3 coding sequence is TGCGCCAGCAGCTCAGGGTATGGCTACACCTTC.

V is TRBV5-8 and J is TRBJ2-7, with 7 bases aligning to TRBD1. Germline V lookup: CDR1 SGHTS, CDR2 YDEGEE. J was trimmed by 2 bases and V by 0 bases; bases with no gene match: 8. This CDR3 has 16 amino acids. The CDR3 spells CASSLATGPLTYEQYF. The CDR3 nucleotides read TGTGCCAGCAGCTTGGCGACAGGGCCCCTGACCTACGAGCAGTACTTC.

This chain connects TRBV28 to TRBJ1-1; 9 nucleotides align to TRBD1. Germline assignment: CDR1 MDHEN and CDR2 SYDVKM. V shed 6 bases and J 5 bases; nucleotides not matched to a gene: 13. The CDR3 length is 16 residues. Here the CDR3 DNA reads TGTGCCAGCAGCCAATCCGGGACAGGGAGAATGACTGAAGCTTTCTTT. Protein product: CASSQSGTGRMTEAFF.

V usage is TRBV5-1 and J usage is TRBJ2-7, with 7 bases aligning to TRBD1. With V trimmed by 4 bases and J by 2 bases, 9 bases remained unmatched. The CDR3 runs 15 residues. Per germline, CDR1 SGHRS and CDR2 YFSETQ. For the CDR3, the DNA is TGCGCCAGCAGCCCCTGGGACAGTCAGCCCTACGAGCAGTACTTC. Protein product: CASSPWDSQPYEQYF. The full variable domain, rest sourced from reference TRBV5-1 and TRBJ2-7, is KAGVTQTPRYLIKTRGQQVTLSCSPISGHRSVSWYQQTPGQGLQFLFEYFSETQRNKGNFPGRFSGRQFSNSRSEMNVSTLELGDSALYLCASSPWDSQPYEQYFGPGTRLTVT.

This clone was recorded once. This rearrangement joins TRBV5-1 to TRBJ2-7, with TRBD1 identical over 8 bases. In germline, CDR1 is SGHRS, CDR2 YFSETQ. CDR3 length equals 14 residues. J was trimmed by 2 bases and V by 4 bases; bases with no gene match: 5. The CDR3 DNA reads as TGCGCCAGCAGCAGTACGGGACAGGCCTACGAGCAGTACTTC. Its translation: CASSSTGQAYEQYF.

DNA for the CDR3: TGCAGCGTAGTCCGACAGGGGGTGCACACTGAAGCTTTCTTT. Translated: CSVVRQGVHTEAFF. The rearrangement joins TRBV29-1 to TRBJ1-1, with 9 bases fitting TRBD1. With 6 bases clipped from V and 3 bases from J, the junction kept 8 bases outside the gene matches. Germline lookup yields CDR1 SQVTM and CDR2 ANQGSEA. The CDR3 totals 14 residues. Full variable domain (missing parts from reference TRBV29-1 and TRBJ1-1): SAVISQKPSRDICQRGTSLTIQCQVDSQVTMMFWYRQQPGQSLTLIATANQGSEATYESGFVIDKFPISRPNLTFSTLTVSNMSPEDSSIYLCSVVRQGVHTEAFFGQGTRLTVV.

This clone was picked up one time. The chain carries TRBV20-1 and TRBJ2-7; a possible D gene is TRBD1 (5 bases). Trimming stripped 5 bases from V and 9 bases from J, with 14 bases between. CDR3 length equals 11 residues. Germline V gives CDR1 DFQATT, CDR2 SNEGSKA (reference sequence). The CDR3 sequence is CSASQTAGQYF. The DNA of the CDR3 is TGCAGTGCTTCACAGACAGCCGGGCAGTACTTC.

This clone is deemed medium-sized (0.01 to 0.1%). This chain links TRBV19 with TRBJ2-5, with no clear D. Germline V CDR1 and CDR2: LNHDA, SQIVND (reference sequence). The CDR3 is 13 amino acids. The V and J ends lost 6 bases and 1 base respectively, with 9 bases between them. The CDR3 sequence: CASSRDFQETQYF. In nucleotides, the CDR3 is TGTGCCAGTAGCCGAGACTTCCAAGAGACCCAGTACTTC.

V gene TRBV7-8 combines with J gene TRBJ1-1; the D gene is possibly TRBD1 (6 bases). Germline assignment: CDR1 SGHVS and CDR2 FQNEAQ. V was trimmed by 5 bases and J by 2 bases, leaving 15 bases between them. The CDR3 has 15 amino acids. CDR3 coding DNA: TGTGCCAGCAGCACGGACGGGACACCTAACACTGAAGCTTTCTTT. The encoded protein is CASSTDGTPNTEAFF.

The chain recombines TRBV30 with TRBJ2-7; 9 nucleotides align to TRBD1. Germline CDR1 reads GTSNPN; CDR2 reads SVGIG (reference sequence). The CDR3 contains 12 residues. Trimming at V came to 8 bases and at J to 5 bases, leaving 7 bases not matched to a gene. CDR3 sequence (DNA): TGTGCCGGCTCCAGGGACAGGGACGAGCAGTACTTC. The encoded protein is CAGSRDRDEQYF. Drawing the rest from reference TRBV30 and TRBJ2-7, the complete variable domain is SQTIHQWPATLVQPVGSPLSLECTVEGTSNPNLYWYRQAAGRGLQLLFYSVGIGQISSEVPQNLSASRPQDRQFILSSKKLLLSDSGFYLCAGSRDRDEQYFGPGTRLTVT.

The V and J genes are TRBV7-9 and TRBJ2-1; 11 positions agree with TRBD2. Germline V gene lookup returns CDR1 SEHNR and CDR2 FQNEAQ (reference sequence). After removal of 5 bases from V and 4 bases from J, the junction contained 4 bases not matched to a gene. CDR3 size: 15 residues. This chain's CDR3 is CASSTRTSGYNEQFF. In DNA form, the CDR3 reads TGTGCCAGCAGCACCCGGACTAGCGGGTACAATGAGCAGTTCTTC.

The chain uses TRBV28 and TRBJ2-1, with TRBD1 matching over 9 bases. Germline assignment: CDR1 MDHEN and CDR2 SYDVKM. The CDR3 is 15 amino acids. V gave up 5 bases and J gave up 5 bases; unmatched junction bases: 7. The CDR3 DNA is TGTGCCAGCAGTGCCGGACAGGGGAAGCACAATGAGCAGTTCTTC. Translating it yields CASSAGQGKHNEQFF.

This chain's CDR3 is CASSDQRLAGAQYNEQFF. The CDR3 region has the DNA TGCGCCAGCAGTGACCAGAGACTAGCGGGGGCCCAATACAATGAGCAGTTCTTC. V usage is TRBV10-2 and J usage is TRBJ2-1, with 12 bases matching TRBD2. Trimming at V came to 3 bases and at J to 4 bases, leaving 10 bases not matched to a gene. The CDR3 has 18 residues. CDR1 is WSHSY, CDR2 SAAADI, per germline.

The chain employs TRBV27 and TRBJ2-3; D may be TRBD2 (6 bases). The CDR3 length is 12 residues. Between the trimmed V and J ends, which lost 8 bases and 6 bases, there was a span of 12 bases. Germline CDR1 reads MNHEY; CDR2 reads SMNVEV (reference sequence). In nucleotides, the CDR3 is TGTGCCAGCTCTCGGGCGGGGGATACGCAGTATTTT. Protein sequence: CASSRAGDTQYF.

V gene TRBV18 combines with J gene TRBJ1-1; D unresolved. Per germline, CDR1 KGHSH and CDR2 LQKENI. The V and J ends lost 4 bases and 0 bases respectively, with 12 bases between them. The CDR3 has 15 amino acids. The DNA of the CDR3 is TGTGCCAGCTCACGGTCCGGGGAGATGAACACTGAAGCTTTCTTT. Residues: CASSRSGEMNTEAFF. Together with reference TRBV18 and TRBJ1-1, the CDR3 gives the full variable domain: NAGVMQNPRHLVRRRGQEARLRCSPMKGHSHVYWYRQLPEEGLKFMVYLQKENIIDESGMPKERFSAEFPKEGPSILRIQQVVRGDSAAYFCASSRSGEMNTEAFFGQGTRLTVV.